This T cell receptor (beta chain) was sequenced in a study of blood T cell repertoires in COVID-19. Study background: COVID-19 samples from acute and convalescent phases originated in the United States, Italy and Spain. T cells, B-cell-depleted T cells, or PBMCs supplied cDNA or gDNA.

How the authors handled the data: Amplification from reference gene primers served as the basis for estimated nucleated cell counts. Clones were read by immunoSEQ multiplex PCR, and TCRdb kept only the in-frame ones, dropping some. V, J and clone size were drawn from that table, and D and trimming were deduced from the DNA. The table has under 200,000 clones, about four fifths seen once. The TCR comes from a man aged 60 to 75 with acute or convalescent COVID-19. Sequences were obtained from peripheral blood.

The CDR3 sequence: CASSERLTNSGNTIYF. CDR3 sequence (DNA): TGTGCCAGCAGTGAACGACTGACGAACTCTGGAAACACCATATATTTT. The chain employs TRBV25-1 and TRBJ1-3; D is undetermined. Deletions cut 2 bases from V and 0 bases from J, with 11 bases between. The germline CDR1 and CDR2 sequences are MGHDK and SYGVNS. The CDR3 contains 16 residues.